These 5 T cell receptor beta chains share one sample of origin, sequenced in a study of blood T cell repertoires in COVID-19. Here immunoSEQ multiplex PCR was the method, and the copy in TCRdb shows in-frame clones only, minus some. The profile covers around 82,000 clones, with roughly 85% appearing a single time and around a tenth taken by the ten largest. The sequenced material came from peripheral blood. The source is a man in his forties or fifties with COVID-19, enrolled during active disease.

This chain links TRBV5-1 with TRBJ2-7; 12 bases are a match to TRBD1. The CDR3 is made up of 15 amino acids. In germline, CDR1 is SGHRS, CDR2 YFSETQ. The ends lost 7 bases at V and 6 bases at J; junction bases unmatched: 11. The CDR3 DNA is TGCGCCAGCGAACCTACCGGGACAGGGGGCTCCGAGCAGTACTTC. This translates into CASEPTGTGGSEQYF.

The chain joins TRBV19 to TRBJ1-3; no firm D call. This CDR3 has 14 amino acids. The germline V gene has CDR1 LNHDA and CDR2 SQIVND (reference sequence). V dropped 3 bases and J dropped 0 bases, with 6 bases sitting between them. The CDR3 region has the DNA TGTGCCAGTAGTATGAGTCCCTCTGGAAACACCATATATTTT. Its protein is CASSMSPSGNTIYF.

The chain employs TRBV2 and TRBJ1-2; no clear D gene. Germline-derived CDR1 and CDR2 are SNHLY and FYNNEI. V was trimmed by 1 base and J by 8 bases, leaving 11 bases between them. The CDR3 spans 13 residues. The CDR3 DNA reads TGTGCCAGCAGTGAAGGGAGTCGCCTCGGCTACACCTTC. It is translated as CASSEGSRLGYTF.

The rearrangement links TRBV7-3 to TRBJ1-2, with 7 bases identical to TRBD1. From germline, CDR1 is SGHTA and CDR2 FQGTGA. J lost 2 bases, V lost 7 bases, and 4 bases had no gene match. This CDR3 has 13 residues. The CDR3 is CASTPGQNYGYTF. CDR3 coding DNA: TGTGCCAGCACCCCGGGACAGAACTATGGCTACACCTTC. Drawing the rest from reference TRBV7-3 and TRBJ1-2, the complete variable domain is GAGVSQTPSNKVTEKGKYVELRCDPISGHTALYWYRQSLGQGPEFLIYFQGTGAADDSGLPNDRFFAVRPEGSVSTLKIQRTERGDSAVYLCASTPGQNYGYTFGSGTRLTVV.

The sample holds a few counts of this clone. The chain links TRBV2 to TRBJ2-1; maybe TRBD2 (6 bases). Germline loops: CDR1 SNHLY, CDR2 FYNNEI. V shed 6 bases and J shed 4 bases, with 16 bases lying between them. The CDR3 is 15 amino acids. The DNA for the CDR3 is TGTGCCAGCAGCTATTGGACTACTCAATACAATGAGCAGTTCTTC. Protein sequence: CASSYWTTQYNEQFF.